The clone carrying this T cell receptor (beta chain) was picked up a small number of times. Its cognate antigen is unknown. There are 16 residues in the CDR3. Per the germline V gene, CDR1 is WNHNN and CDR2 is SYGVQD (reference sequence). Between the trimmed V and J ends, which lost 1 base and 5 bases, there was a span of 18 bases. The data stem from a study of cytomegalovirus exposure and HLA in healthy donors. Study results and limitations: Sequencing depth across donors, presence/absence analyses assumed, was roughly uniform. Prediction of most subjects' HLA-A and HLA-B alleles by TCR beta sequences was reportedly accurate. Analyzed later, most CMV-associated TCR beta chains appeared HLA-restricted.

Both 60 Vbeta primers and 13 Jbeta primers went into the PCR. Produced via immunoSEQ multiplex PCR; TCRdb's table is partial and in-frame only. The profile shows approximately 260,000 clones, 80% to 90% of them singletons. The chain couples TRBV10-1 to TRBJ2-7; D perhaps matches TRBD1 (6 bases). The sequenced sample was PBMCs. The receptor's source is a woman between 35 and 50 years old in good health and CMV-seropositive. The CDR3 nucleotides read TGCGCCAGCAGTGAGTTCTGTTGGGGGCGAGCGCACGAGCAGTACTTC. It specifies CASSEFCWGRAHEQYF.